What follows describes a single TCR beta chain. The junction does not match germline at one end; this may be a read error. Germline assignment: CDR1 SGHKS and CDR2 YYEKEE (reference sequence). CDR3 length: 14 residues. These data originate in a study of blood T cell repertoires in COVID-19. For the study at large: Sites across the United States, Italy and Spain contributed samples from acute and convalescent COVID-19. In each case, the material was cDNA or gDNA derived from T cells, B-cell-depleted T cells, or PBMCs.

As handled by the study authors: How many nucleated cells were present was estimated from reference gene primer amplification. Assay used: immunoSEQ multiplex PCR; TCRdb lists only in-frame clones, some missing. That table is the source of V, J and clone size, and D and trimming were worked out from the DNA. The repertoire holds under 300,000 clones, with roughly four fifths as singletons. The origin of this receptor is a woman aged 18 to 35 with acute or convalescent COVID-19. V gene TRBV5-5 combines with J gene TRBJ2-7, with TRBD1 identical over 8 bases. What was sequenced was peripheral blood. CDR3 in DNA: TGTGCCAGCAGCTTGCAGGGGGCCTTGTACGTGCAGTACTTC. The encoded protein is CASSLQGALYVQYF. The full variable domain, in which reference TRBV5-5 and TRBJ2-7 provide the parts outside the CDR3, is DAGVTQSPTHLIKTRGQQVTLRCSPISGHKSVSWYQQVLGQGPQFIFQYYEKEERGRGNFPDRFSARQFPNYSSELNVNALLLGDSALYLCASSLQGALYVQYFGPGTRLTVT.